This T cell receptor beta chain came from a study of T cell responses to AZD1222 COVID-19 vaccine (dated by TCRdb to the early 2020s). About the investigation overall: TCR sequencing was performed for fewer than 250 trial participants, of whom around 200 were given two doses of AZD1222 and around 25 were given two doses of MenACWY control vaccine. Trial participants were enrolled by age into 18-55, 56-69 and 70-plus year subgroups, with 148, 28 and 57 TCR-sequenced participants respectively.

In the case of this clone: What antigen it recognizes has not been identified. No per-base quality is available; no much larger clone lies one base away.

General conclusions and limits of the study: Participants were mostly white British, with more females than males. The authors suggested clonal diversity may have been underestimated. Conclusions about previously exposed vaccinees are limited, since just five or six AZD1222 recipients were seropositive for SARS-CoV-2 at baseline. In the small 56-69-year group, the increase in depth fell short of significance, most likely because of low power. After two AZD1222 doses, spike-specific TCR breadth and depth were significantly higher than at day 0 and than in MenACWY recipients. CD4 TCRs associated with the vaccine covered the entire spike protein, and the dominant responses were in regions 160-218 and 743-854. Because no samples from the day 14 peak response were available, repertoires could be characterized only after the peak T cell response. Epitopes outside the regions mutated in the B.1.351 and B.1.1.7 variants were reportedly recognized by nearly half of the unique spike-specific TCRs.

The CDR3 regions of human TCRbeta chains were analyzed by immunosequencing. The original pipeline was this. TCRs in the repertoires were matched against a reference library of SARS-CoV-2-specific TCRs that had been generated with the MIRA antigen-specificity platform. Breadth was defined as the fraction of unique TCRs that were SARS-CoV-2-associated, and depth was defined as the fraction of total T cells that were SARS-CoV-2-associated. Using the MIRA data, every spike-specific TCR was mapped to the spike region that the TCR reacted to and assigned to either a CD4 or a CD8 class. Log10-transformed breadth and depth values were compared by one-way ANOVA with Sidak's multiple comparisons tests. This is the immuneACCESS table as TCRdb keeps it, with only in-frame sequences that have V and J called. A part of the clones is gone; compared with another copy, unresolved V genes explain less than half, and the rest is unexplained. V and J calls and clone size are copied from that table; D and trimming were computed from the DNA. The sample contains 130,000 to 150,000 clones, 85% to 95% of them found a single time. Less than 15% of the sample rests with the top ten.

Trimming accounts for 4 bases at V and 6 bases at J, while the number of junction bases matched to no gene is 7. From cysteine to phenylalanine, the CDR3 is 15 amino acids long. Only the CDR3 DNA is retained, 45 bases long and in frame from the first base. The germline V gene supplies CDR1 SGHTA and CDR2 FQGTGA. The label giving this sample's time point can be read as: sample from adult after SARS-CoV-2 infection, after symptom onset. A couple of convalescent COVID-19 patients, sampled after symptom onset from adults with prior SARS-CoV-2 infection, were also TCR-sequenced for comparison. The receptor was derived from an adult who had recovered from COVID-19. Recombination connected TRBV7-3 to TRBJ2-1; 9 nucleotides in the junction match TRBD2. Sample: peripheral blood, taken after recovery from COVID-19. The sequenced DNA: TGTGCCAGCAGCTCCGTAGCGGGAGATCTCAATGAGCAGTTCTTC. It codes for CASSSVAGDLNEQFF.